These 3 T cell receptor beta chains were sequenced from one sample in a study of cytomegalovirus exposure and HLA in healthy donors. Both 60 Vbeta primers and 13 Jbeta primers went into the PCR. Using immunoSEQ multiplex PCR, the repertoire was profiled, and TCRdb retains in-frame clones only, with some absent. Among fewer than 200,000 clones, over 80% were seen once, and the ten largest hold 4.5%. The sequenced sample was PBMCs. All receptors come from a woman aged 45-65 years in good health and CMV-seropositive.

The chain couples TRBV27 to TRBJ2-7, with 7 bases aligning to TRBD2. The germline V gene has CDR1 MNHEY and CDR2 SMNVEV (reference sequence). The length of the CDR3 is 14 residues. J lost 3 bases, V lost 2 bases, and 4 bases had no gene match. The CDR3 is CASSLAGVGYEQYF. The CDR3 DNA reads TGTGCCAGCAGTTTAGCGGGGGTTGGCTACGAGCAGTACTTC.

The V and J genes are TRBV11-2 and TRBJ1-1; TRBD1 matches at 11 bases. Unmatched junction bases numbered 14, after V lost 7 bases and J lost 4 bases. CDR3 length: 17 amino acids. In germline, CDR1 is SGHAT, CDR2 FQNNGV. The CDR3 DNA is TGTGCCAGCACACTAAACCCCTGGGACAGGGGGAGCACTGAAGCTTTCTTT. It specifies CASTLNPWDRGSTEAFF.

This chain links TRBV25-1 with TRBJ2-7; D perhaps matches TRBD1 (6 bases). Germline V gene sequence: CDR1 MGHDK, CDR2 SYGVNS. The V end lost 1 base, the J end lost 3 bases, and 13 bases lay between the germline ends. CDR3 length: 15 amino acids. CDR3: CASSESPTGLYEQYF. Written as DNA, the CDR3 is TGTGCCAGCAGTGAATCCCCGACAGGACTCTACGAGCAGTACTTC.